This T cell receptor (beta chain) was recorded in a study of blood T cell repertoires in COVID-19. Per germline, CDR1 SNHLY and CDR2 FYNNEI. Trimming cost V 5 bases and J 4 bases; bases outside gene matches: 13. The CDR3 is 16 residues long. This clone was detected once. Sequencing was performed with immunoSEQ multiplex PCR; in TCRdb, only in-frame clones are kept and a portion is missing. The sample has about 120,000 clones, more than 65% seen once. The receptor was isolated from a woman between 70 and 85 years old with acute or convalescent COVID-19. The V call is TRBV2, the J call TRBJ1-2, with 7 bases fitting TRBD1. The sequenced sample consisted of peripheral blood. CDR3: CASSLGSGRDSYGYTF. CDR3 DNA sequence: TGTGCCAGCAGTTTGGGGTCGGGCCGGGACAGCTATGGCTACACCTTC.